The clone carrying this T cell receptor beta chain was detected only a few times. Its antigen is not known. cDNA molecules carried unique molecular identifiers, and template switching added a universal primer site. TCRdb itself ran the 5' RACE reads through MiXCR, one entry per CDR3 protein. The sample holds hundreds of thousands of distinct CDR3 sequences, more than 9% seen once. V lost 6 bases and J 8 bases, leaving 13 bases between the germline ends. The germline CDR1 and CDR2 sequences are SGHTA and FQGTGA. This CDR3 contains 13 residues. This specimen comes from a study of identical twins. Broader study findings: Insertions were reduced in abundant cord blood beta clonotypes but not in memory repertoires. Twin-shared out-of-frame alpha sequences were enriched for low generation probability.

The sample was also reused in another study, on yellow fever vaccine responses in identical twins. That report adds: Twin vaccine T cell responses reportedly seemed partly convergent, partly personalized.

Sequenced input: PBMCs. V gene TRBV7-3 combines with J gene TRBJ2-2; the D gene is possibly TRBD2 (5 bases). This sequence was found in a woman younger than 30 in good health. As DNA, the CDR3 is TGTGCCAGCAGTCAACTAGTCCCTGGGGAGCTGTTTTTT. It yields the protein CASSQLVPGELFF.